The T cell receptor beta chain under discussion was sequenced for a study of blood T cell repertoires in COVID-19. Study-wide context: COVID-19 samples from acute and convalescent phases originated in the United States, Italy and Spain. From T cells, B-cell-depleted T cells, or PBMCs came the material, which was cDNA or gDNA.

In the source study's methods: How many nucleated cells were present was estimated from reference gene primer amplification. Using immunoSEQ multiplex PCR, the repertoire was profiled, and TCRdb retains in-frame clones only, with some absent. That table gives V, J and clone size, and the DNA gave D and trimming. The data contain about 87,000 clones, about 88% of them seen just once; the ten biggest clones take up around 5.2%. This CDR3 contains 14 residues. V was pared by 5 bases and J by 2 bases, with 7 bases between. The germline CDR1 and CDR2 sequences are LNHDA and SQIVND (reference sequence). Sequenced material: peripheral blood. The clonotype comes from a man aged 35-49 years with acute or convalescent COVID-19. This chain joins TRBV19 and TRBJ2-6; possibly TRBD1 for D (6 bases). The CDR3 DNA follows: TGTGCCAGTAGTTGGACAGCTGGGGCCAACGTCCTGACTTTC. Encoded protein: CASSWTAGANVLTF.